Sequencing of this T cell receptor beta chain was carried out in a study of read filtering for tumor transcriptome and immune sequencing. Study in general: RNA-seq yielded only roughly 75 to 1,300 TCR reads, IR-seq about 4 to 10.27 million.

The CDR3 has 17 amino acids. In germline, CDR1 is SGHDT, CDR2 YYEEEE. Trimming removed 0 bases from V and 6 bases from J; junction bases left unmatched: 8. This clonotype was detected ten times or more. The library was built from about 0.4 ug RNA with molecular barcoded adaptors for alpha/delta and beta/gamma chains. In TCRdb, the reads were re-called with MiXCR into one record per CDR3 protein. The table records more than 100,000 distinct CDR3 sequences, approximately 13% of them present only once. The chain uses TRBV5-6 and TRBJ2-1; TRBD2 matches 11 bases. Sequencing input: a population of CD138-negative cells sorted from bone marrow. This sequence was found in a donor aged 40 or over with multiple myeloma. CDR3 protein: CASSLVLLAGASNEQFF. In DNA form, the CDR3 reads TGTGCCAGCAGCTTGGTCTTACTAGCGGGAGCTAGCAATGAGCAGTTCTTC.